This T cell receptor beta chain is drawn from a study of OX40 agonist ivuxolimab in advanced cancers. In terms of the full investigation: The costimulatory receptor OX40 (CD134) was targeted by ivuxolimab, a fully human IgG2 agonistic monoclonal antibody. Partial responses occurred in three dose-escalation patients: two with cutaneous melanoma and one with hepatocellular carcinoma. The paper covers the monotherapy dose-escalation part of the phase I ivuxolimab trial, which included N ≈ 57 patients. Intravenous ivuxolimab was administered to patients every 2 weeks at six dose levels: 0.01, 0.1, 0.3, 1.5, 3 and 10 mg/kg. Peripheral TCRbeta sequencing was intended to test whether TCR sequence diversity was altered and clonal T-cell expansion was caused by ivuxolimab. In the dose-escalation cohort, more than 75% of patients were male, and the mean age was around 60 years, with a range of 23 to 79. Prior anti-PD-1, anti-PD-L1 or anti-CTLA-4 therapy was permitted, and checkpoint inhibitors had been received by less than 45% of dose-escalation patients. Among the roughly 54 dose-escalation patients, some 20 had hepatocellular carcinoma, roughly 15 melanoma, 9 renal cell carcinoma and 9 head and neck cancer. Results and caveats for the whole study, not just this receptor: After ivuxolimab, expanded clones were on average more numerous among CD8+ T cells than among CD4+ T cells. The antigen specificity of the peripheral T cells that underwent clonal expansion was not determined. Low levels of normalized T-cell clonal expansion were also seen in some patients who did not respond. In partial responders in the 0.1-3.0 mg/kg groups, normalized peripheral clonal expansion was found to be among the lowest, especially among CD8+ T cells. At doses of 0.1 to 3.0 mg/kg, clonal expansion of both CD4+ and CD8+ blood T cells was observed from baseline to week 6.

As for this clone: Its antigen target is currently unknown. Nothing much larger sits one base from this clone, and base qualities are not available.

The V end loses 3 bases and the J end loses 6 bases, and a stretch of 17 bases separates them. The CDR3 runs 16 amino acids, cysteine and phenylalanine included. Only the CDR3 DNA stays, 48 bases, in frame from base 1. From the germline V gene, CDR1 is SGHVS and CDR2 is FNYEAQ. The trial excluded patients who had a history of autoimmune disease or who were on systemic immunosuppression. Peripheral blood for TCR sequencing was collected from all dose cohorts at baseline, on cycle 4 day 1, and on cycle 7 day 1. The samples were drawn from a first-in-human, open-label, multicenter phase I dose-escalation trial of ivuxolimab. The trial enrolled adults with locally advanced or metastatic head and neck squamous cell, hepatocellular, melanoma or renal cell carcinoma. Before TCR sequencing, CD4+ and CD8+ T cells were separately sorted from peripheral blood. To sequence the TCRbeta CDR3 region, genomic DNA was isolated from the sorted cells. TCRbeta CDR3 regions were sequenced using the immunoSEQ Assay. TCRdb took this table from immuneACCESS and kept in-frame rearrangements with V and J called. Such tables lack part of the clones; where checked against another copy, unresolved V genes explain under half of the gap, and the rest is unexplained. This sample is represented by approximately 79,000 clones; around 90% of them were singletons. The ten largest account for under 3% of the sample.

This sequence was found in an adult with an advanced solid tumor such as melanoma, head and neck, liver or kidney cancer. The sample was CD4+ or CD8+ T cells sorted from blood, taken in a trial of the OX40 agonist ivuxolimab. The chain was built from TRBV7-6 and TRBJ1-4; perhaps TRBD1 is the D gene, with 6 bases matching. The sequenced DNA: TGTGCCAGCAGCTTGTCTGATACAGGGCAAGATGAAAAACTGTTTTTT. The resulting protein is CASSLSDTGQDEKLFF.